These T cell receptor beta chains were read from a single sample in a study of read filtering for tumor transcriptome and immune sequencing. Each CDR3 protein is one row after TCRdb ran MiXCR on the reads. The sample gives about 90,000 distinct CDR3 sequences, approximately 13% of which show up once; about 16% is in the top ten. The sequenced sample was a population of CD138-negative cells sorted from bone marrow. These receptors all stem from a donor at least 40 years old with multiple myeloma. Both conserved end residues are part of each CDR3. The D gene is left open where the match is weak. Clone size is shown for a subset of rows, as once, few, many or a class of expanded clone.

CASSSPGGRETQYF	TGTGCCAGCAGCTCCCCCGGGGGACGAGAGACCCAGTACTTC	TRBV7-6	TRBJ2-5	.	.
CATSDGTTGFF	TGTGCCACCAGTGACGGGACGACCGGGTTCTTT	TRBV24-1	TRBJ1-3	many	.
CASGPAGAIDEQFF	TGTGCCAGCGGACCTGCGGGAGCAATAGATGAGCAGTTCTTC	TRBV28	TRBJ2-1	few	TRBD2
CATGPTGDNQPQHF	TGTGCCACCGGGCCGACAGGGGACAATCAGCCCCAGCATTTT	TRBV24-1	TRBJ1-5	many	TRBD1
CASSLGGDDTEAFF	TGCGCCAGCAGCTTGGGCGGGGATGACACTGAAGCTTTCTTT	TRBV5-1	TRBJ1-1	many	.
CSVAPYNEQFF	TGCAGCGTTGCTCCCTACAATGAGCAGTTCTTC	TRBV29-1	TRBJ2-1	many	.
CASSLTQESLYGYTF	TGTGCCAGCAGTCTTACTCAGGAGAGTCTCTATGGCTACACCTTC	TRBV12-3/TRBV12-4	TRBJ1-2	many	.
CASSPPGTSGRVEQYF	TGTGCCAGCAGCCCCCCCGGGACTAGCGGGAGAGTCGAGCAGTACTTC	TRBV7-2	TRBJ2-7	many	TRBD2
CSVSAGYNEQFF	TGCAGCGTTTCTGCGGGATACAATGAGCAGTTCTTC	TRBV29-1	TRBJ2-1	many	.
CASSLFSGGNEQYF	TGTGCCAGCAGTTTGTTCTCCGGGGGGAACGAGCAGTACTTC	TRBV28	TRBJ2-7	many	TRBD2
CASSTDNGQSF	TGTGCCAGTAGTACTGACAATGGGCAGTCCTTC	TRBV19	TRBJ2-1	.	.
CAISYRGMNTEAFF	TGTGCCATCAGTTACAGGGGTATGAACACTGAAGCTTTCTTT	TRBV10-3	TRBJ1-1	many	TRBD1
CASSRGGRGKQETQYF	TGTGCCAGTAGTAGAGGGGGCAGGGGAAAGCAAGAGACCCAGTACTTC	TRBV19	TRBJ2-5	many	TRBD1
CASSPRDIPTGNTEAFF	TGCGCCAGCAGCCCCCGGGACATCCCCACGGGGAACACTGAAGCTTTCTTT	TRBV5-1	TRBJ1-1	many	.
CSVDLGSTDTQYF	TGCAGCGTTGACCTAGGATCCACAGATACGCAGTATTTT	TRBV29-1	TRBJ2-3	.	.
CASSRDSGNTIYF	TGTGCCAGCAGTCGGGACAGCGGAAACACCATATATTTT	TRBV6-2/TRBV6-3	TRBJ1-3	many	TRBD1
CASQDTQGQQYF	TGCGCCAGCCAGGACACCCAAGGGCAGCAGTACTTC	TRBV5-1	TRBJ2-7	.	.
CASRAGTSGAISYNEQFF	TGTGCCAGCAGAGCCGGGACTAGCGGAGCTATTTCCTACAATGAGCAGTTCTTC	TRBV2	TRBJ2-1	many	TRBD2
CASSRDPTGELFF	TGCGCCAGCAGTCGGGACCCGACCGGGGAGCTGTTTTTT	TRBV10-1	TRBJ2-2	few	.